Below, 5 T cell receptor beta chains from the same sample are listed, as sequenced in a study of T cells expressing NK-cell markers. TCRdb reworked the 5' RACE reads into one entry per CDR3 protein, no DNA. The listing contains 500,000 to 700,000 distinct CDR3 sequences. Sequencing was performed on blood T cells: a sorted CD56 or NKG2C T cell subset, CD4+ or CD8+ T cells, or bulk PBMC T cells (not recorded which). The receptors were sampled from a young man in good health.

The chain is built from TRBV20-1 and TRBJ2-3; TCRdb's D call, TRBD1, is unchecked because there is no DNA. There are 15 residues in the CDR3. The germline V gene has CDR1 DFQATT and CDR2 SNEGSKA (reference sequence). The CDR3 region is CSASPPRRHRVTQYF.

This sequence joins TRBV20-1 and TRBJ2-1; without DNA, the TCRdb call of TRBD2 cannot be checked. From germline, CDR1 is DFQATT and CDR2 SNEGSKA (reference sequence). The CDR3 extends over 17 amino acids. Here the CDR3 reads CSANPSGESGRTDEQFF.

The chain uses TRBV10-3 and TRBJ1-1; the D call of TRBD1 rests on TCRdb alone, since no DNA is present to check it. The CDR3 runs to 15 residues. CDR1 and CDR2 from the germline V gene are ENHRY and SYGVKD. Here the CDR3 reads CAISDWGAMNTEAFF.

The CDR3 spells CASSIRQGGEETQYF. The chain recombines TRBV5-1 with TRBJ2-5; checking the TCRdb D call of TRBD1 is not possible without DNA. This CDR3 contains 15 residues. CDR1 is SGHRS, CDR2 YFSETQ, per germline.

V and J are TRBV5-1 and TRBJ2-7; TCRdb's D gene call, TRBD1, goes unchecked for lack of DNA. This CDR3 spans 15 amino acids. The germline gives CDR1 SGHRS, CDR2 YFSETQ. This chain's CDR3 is CASSLVGRGDDEQYF.